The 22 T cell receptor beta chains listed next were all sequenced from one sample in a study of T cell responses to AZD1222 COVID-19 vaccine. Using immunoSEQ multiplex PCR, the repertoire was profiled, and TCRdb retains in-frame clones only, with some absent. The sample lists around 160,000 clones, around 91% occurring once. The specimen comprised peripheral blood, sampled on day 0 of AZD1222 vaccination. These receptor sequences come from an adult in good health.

The DNA for the CDR3 is TGTGCCAGCAGCTCGTGGGGGCCCTCCTACGAGCAGTACTTC. This sequence encodes CASSSWGPSYEQYF. V usage is TRBV7-8 and J usage is TRBJ2-7, with D tentatively TRBD1 (6 bases). CDR1 and CDR2 (germline): SGHVS, FQNEAQ. V was trimmed by 4 bases and J by 0 bases, leaving 10 bases between them. The CDR3 is made up of 14 amino acids.

The CDR3 DNA is TGTGCCAGCAGCCTCGGGACTAGCGGGAGAGGAGATACGCAGTATTTT. This gives the protein CASSLGTSGRGDTQYF. The V call is TRBV7-3, the J call TRBJ2-3, with 14 bases aligning to TRBD2. Losses at the gene ends were 5 bases for V and 5 bases for J; bases not matched to a gene: 6. This CDR3 has 16 residues. Germline lookup yields CDR1 SGHTA and CDR2 FQGTGA.

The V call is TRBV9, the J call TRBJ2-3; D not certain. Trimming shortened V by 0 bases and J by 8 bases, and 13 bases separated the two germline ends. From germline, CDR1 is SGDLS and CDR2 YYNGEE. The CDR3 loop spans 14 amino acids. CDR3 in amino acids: CASSVVPPTRTQYF. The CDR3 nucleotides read TGTGCCAGCAGCGTAGTCCCGCCAACGCGTACGCAGTATTTT. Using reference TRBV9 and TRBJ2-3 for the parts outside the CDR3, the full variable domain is DSGVTQTPKHLITATGQRVTLRCSPRSGDLSVYWYQQSLDQGLQFLIQYYNGEERAKGNILERFSAQQFPDLHSELNLSSLELGDSALYFCASSVVPPTRTQYFGPGTRLTVL.

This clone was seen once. The CDR3: CASSAQGSGVGSGNTIYF. CDR3 nucleotides: TGTGCCAGCAGCGCCCAAGGCTCGGGGGTGGGTTCTGGAAACACCATATATTTT. This sequence joins TRBV7-9 and TRBJ1-3, with D possibly being TRBD1 (5 bases). Germline CDR1 and CDR2: SEHNR and FQNEAQ (reference sequence). The V and J ends lost 5 bases and 1 base respectively, with 21 bases between them. CDR3 length equals 18 residues.

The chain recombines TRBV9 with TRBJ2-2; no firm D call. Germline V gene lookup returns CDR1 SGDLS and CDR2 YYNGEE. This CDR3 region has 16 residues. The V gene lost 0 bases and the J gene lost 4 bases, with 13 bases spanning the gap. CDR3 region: CASSVGNLGGTGELFF. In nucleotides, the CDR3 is TGTGCCAGCAGCGTAGGGAATCTCGGTGGCACCGGGGAGCTGTTTTTT.

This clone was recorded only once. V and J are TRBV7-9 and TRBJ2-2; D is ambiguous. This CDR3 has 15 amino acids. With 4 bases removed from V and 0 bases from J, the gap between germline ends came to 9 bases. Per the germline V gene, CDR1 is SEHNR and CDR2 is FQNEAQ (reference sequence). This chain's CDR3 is CASSSRRSNTGELFF. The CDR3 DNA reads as TGTGCCAGCAGCTCCCGCCGGTCGAACACCGGGGAGCTGTTTTTT.

The CDR3 DNA reads TGTGCCAGCAGCCCCGGAGGTTTCGGGGGAAACACCATATATTTT. It specifies CASSPGGFGGNTIYF. The chain has TRBV5-5 and TRBJ1-3; D ambiguous. V was clipped by 4 bases and J by 4 bases, with 15 bases between them. The CDR3 has 15 amino acids. Germline V lookup: CDR1 SGHKS, CDR2 YYEKEE (reference sequence).

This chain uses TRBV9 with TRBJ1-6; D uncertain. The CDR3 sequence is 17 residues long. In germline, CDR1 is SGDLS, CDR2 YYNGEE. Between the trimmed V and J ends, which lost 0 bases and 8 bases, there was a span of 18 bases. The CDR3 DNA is TGTGCCAGCAGCGTAGTGGGGAGGGCCCGCGAGGATTCACCCCTCCACTTT. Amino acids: CASSVVGRAREDSPLHF.

CDR3 DNA sequence: TGTGCCAGCAGCTTAGAGCCAGGGGGGGCCAAAAACATTCAGTACTTC. Residues: CASSLEPGGAKNIQYF. The chain employs TRBV7-2 and TRBJ2-4; tentatively, D is TRBD1 (7 bases). The CDR3 covers 16 residues. Germline loops: CDR1 SGHTA, CDR2 FQGNSA. The V end was cut by 1 base, the J end by 1 base, with 11 bases between. The complete variable domain, with remaining parts taken from reference TRBV7-2 and TRBJ2-4, reads GAGVSQSPSNKVTEKGKDVELRCDPISGHTALYWYRQSLGQGLEFLIYFQGNSAPDKSGLPSDRFSAERTGGSVSTLTIQRTQQEDSAVYLCASSLEPGGAKNIQYFGAGTRLSVL.

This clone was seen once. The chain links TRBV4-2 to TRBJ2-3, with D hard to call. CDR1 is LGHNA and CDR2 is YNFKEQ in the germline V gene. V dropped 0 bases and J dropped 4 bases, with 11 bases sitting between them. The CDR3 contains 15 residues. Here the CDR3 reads CASSQDVALADTQYF. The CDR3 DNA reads TGTGCCAGCAGCCAAGATGTAGCTCTCGCAGATACGCAGTATTTT.

CDR3 DNA: TGTGCCAGCAGTGTTGACAGGGGGTCCGGGGAGCTGTTTTTT. Residues: CASSVDRGSGELFF. The chain joins TRBV6-4 to TRBJ2-2; 9 bases are shared with TRBD1. The CDR3 spans 14 residues. Germline CDR1 MRHNA, CDR2 SNTAGT. With V trimmed by 4 bases and J by 6 bases, 3 bases remained unmatched.

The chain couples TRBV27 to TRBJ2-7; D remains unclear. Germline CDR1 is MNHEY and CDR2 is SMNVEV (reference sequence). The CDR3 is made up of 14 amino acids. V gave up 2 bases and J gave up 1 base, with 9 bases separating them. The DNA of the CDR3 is TGTGCCAGCAGTTTAATCGGCAGATCCTACGAGCAGTACTTC. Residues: CASSLIGRSYEQYF.

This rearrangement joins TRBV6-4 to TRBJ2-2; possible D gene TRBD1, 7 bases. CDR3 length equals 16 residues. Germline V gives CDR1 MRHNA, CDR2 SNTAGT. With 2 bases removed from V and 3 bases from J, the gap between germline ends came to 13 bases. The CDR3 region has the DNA TGTGCCAGCAGTGACGCCACCAGGGGGGACACCGGGGAGCTGTTTTTT. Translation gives CASSDATRGDTGELFF.

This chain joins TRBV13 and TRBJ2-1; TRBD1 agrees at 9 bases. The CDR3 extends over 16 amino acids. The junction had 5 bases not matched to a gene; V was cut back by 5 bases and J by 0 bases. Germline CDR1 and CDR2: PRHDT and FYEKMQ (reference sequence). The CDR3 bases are TGTGCCAGCAGCGCCATGACAGGGGGCTCCTACAATGAGCAGTTCTTC. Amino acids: CASSAMTGGSYNEQFF.

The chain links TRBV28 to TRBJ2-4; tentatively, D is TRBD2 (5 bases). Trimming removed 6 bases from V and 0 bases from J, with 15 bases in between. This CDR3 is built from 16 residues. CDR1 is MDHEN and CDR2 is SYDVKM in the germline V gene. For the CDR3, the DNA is TGTGCCAGCAGCCGCACTTCCGGGGTAGCCAAAAACATTCAGTACTTC. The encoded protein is CASSRTSGVAKNIQYF.

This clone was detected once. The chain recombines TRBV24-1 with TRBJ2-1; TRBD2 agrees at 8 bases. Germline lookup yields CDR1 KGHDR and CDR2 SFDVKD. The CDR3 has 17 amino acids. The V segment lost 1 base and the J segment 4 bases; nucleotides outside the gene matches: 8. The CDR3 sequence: CATSDLGAGGTYNEQFF. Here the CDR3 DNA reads TGTGCCACCAGTGATTTAGGGGCGGGGGGTACTTACAATGAGCAGTTCTTC.

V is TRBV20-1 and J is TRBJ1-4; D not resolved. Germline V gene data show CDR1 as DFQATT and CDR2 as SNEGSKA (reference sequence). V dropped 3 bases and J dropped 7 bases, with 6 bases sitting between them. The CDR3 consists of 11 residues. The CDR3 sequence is CSARWSEKLFF. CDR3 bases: TGCAGTGCTAGGTGGAGTGAAAAACTGTTTTTT.

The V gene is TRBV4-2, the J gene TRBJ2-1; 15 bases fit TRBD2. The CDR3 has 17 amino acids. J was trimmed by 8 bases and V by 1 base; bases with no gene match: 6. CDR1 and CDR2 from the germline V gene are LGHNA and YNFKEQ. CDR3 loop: CASSQGTSGRALYEQFF. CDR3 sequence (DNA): TGTGCCAGCAGCCAAGGGACTAGCGGGAGGGCATTGTATGAGCAGTTCTTC.

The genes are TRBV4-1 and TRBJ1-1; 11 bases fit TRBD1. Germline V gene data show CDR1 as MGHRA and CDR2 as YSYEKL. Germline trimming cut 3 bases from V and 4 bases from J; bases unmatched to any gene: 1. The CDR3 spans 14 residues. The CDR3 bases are TGCGCCAGCAGCCATGGACAGGGGGCCACTGAAGCTTTCTTT. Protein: CASSHGQGATEAFF.

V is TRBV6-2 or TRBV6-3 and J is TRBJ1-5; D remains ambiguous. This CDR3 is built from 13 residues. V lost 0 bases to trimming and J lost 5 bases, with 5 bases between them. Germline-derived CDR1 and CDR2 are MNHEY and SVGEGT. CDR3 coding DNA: TGTGCCAGCAGTTACTCGTGGGATCAGCCCCAGCATTTT. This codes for CASSYSWDQPQHF.

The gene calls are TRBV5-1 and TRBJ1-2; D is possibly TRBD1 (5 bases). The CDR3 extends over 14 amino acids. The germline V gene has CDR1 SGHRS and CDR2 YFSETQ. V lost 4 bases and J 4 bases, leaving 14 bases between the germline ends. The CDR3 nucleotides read TGCGCCAGCAGCCCGCCTGGGGGTGGCTATGGCTACACCTTC. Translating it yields CASSPPGGGYGYTF.

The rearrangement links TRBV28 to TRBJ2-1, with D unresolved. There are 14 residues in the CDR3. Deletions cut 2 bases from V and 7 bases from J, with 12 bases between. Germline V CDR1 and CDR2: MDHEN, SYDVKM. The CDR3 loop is CASSLTGVKNEQFF. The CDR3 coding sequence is TGTGCCAGCAGTTTAACTGGTGTCAAAAATGAGCAGTTCTTC.